Listed here are 9 T cell receptor beta chains from one sample, sequenced in a study of T cells in localized non-small cell lung cancer. TCRdb's copy holds only in-frame clones and misses some; the assay was immunoSEQ multiplex PCR. In the table there are 45,000 to 55,000 clones, approximately 80% of which are singletons. The specimen was peripheral blood, collected before any cancer treatment. These receptors all come from a man aged 40 to 70 with stage I squamous cell lung carcinoma.

The gene calls are TRBV4-2 and TRBJ2-7; D is perhaps TRBD1 (7 bases). The CDR3 consists of 16 residues. Looked up from germline, CDR1 is LGHNA and CDR2 is YNFKEQ. The V end lost 0 bases, the J end lost 4 bases, and 16 bases lay between the germline ends. CDR3: CASSQDSQGGRYEQYF. DNA for the CDR3: TGTGCCAGCAGCCAAGATAGTCAGGGGGGACGGTACGAGCAGTACTTC.

The chain joins TRBV30 to TRBJ2-7; 7 nucleotides agree with TRBD1. V dropped 2 bases and J dropped 7; count of bases not matched to a gene: 5. The germline V gene encodes CDR1 GTSNPN and CDR2 SVGIG (reference sequence). There are 12 residues in the CDR3. CDR3 residues: CAWSTQGEEQYF. CDR3 sequence (DNA): TGTGCCTGGAGTACGCAGGGGGAGGAGCAGTACTTC.

The V call is TRBV6-6, the J call TRBJ2-5; no clear D. Trimming shortened V by 6 bases and J by 4 bases, and 12 bases separated the two germline ends. The CDR3 sequence is 13 residues long. CDR1 MNHNY and CDR2 SVGAGI come from the germline V gene (reference sequence). DNA for the CDR3: TGTGCCAGCAGCCGATCGACGGGAGAGACCCAGTACTTC. Amino acid sequence: CASSRSTGETQYF.

This clone was observed a handful of times. The chain couples TRBV5-1 to TRBJ1-4; no clear D. Trimming left V 4 bases short and J 2 bases short, with 6 bases between. This CDR3 comprises 13 residues. The V gene's germline CDR1 is SGHRS and CDR2 YFSETQ. CDR3 in amino acids: CASSEMTNEKLFF. For the CDR3, the DNA is TGCGCCAGCAGCGAGATGACTAATGAAAAACTGTTTTTT.

This sequence joins TRBV27 and TRBJ2-1; D uncertain. Trimming took off 1 base at V and 7 bases at J, with 14 bases between the two ends. The germline V gene encodes CDR1 MNHEY and CDR2 SMNVEV (reference sequence). The CDR3 is 15 residues long. CDR3 residues: CASSLLATVPNEQFF. The CDR3 nucleotides are TGTGCCAGCAGTTTATTAGCTACCGTCCCAAATGAGCAGTTCTTC.

The V and J genes are TRBV19 and TRBJ1-6, with a tentative D call TRBD1 (6 bases). This CDR3 contains 15 residues. In germline, CDR1 is LNHDA, CDR2 SQIVND (reference sequence). With 7 bases removed from V and 0 bases from J, the gap between germline ends came to 10 bases. For the CDR3, the DNA is TGTGCCAGTATCCAGACAGGCTCCTATAATTCACCCCTCCACTTT. It encodes CASIQTGSYNSPLHF.

The chain is built from TRBV7-9 and TRBJ2-7; 7 bases agree with TRBD1. CDR1 is SEHNR, CDR2 FQNEAQ, per germline (reference sequence). The CDR3 spans 14 residues. Germline trimming cut 5 bases from V and 6 bases from J; bases unmatched to any gene: 10. The CDR3 DNA is TGTGCCAGCAGCCTGAGACAGGGCGTCGCCGAGCAGTACTTC. Translating gives CASSLRQGVAEQYF.

The chain uses TRBV28 and TRBJ2-7; TRBD2 matches 11 bases. Unmatched junction bases numbered 7, after V lost 3 bases and J lost 3 bases. The CDR3 spans 16 residues. CDR1 and CDR2 (germline): MDHEN, SYDVKM. The CDR3 nucleotides read TGTGCCAGCAGTTTGGCTAGCGGGGGGCTTAGCTACGAGCAGTACTTC. This sequence encodes CASSLASGGLSYEQYF.

The V gene is TRBV5-1, the J gene TRBJ2-7, with D possibly TRBD1 on 5 matching bases. The CDR3 extends over 14 amino acids. With 4 bases removed from V and 0 bases from J, the gap between germline ends came to 11 bases. Germline lookup yields CDR1 SGHRS and CDR2 YFSETQ. CDR3 sequence reads: CASSPYDSSYEQYF. The CDR3 DNA is TGCGCCAGCAGCCCGTACGACAGCTCCTACGAGCAGTACTTC.